A single sample gave rise to the 10 T cell receptor beta chains below, sequenced in a study of CXCR3-negative and CXCR3-positive naive CD8 T cells (dated by TCRdb to the late 2010s). TCRdb shows the sequencer as NextSeq 550. The Human TCR Profiling Kit (MiLaboratory) was used to prepare UMI-labeled 5' RACE TRB cDNA libraries. TCRdb reprocessed the sequencing reads and holds a single record per CDR3 protein sequence, with no DNA. This sample's table contains around 96,000 distinct CDR3 sequences. In total, the top ten clones hold over 1.5% of the sample. What was sequenced was naive CXCR3- CD8+ T cells from blood. The cell subset or site label corresponds to: CD45RO-CCR7+CD27+CD95- naive CD8+ T cells lacking CXCR3 (TNR3-). These receptor sequences come from a human donor in good health. Some clones in this sample may be carry-over from other donors' samples.

The chain links TRBV9 to TRBJ2-3; TCRdb's D gene call, TRBD1, goes unchecked for lack of DNA. The CDR3 spans 13 residues. CDR1 and CDR2 (germline): SGDLS, YYNGEE. The chain's CDR3 is CASSTGHTDTQYF.

This chain connects TRBV29-1 to TRBJ2-1; TCRdb calls TRBD2, which cannot be checked without DNA. Germline CDR1 reads SQVTM; CDR2 reads ANQGSEA. This CDR3 has 15 amino acids. The CDR3 region is CSGEGTSGSEDEQFF.

The chain joins TRBV7-6 to TRBJ2-5; lacking DNA, the TRBD2 call made by TCRdb goes unchecked. CDR1 is SGHVS, CDR2 FNYEAQ, per germline. This CDR3 comprises 12 residues. CDR3 protein: CASSSGGETQYF.

The chain couples TRBV6-2 or TRBV6-3 to TRBJ2-5; TCRdb returns TRBD1, unconfirmable since there is no DNA. Germline assignment: CDR1 MNHEY and CDR2 SVGEGT. The CDR3 contains 14 residues. CDR3 sequence reads: CASSDPGGKETQYF.

This sequence joins TRBV27 and TRBJ2-7; TCRdb lists TRBD1, though no DNA is available to test this call. Germline V gives CDR1 MNHEY, CDR2 SMNVEV (reference sequence). The CDR3 extends over 13 amino acids. This CDR3 is CAIGTRGVYEQYF.

The V and J genes are TRBV28 and TRBJ2-5; TCRdb calls TRBD2, which cannot be checked without DNA. From germline, CDR1 is MDHEN and CDR2 SYDVKM. There are 14 residues in the CDR3. The CDR3 reads CASSYPSRSETQYF.

V is TRBV9 and J is TRBJ2-5; TCRdb's D call, TRBD2, is unchecked because there is no DNA. CDR3 length equals 16 residues. The germline gives CDR1 SGDLS, CDR2 YYNGEE. The CDR3: CASSVASGGLLETQYF.

This chain links TRBV3-1 with TRBJ2-2; TCRdb designates TRBD2, a call that cannot be tested without DNA. Germline V gives CDR1 LGHDT, CDR2 YNNKEL (reference sequence). The CDR3 has 19 amino acids. The CDR3 region is CASSHSTTGGTRNTGELFF.

V gene TRBV29-1 combines with J gene TRBJ2-7. This CDR3 spans 14 amino acids. Looked up from germline, CDR1 is SQVTM and CDR2 is ANQGSEA. CDR3 amino acids: CSVVGRGGSYEQYF.

The chain joins TRBV23-1 to TRBJ2-3; the D gene TCRdb calls, TRBD2, cannot be checked with no DNA. TRBV23-1 is annotated as an ORF whose role is uncertain. The CDR3 is made up of 17 amino acids. CDR3 loop: CASSQNHPSGVADTQYF.